One sample yielded the 31 T cell receptor beta chains listed below, sequenced in a study of T cells in localized non-small cell lung cancer. Assay: immunoSEQ multiplex PCR; the TCRdb copy retains only in-frame clones and omits some. The table lists approximately 52,000 clones, 86% of them singletons, with 15% to 20% in the top ten. Specimen: peripheral blood, collected before any cancer treatment. The receptors derive from a male donor older than 55 with stage III squamous cell lung carcinoma.

The sample holds a few counts of this clone. The chain recombines TRBV18 with TRBJ1-2, with D maybe TRBD1 (6 bases). CDR3 length: 16 residues. The V gene lost 3 bases and the J gene lost 1 base, with 15 bases spanning the gap. Germline CDR1 reads KGHSH; CDR2 reads LQKENI. The CDR3 DNA is TGTGCCAGCTCACCGATAGTTGGGACACATAACTATGGCTACACCTTC. This gives the protein CASSPIVGTHNYGYTF.

The genes are TRBV27 and TRBJ1-1; no clear D gene. With 3 bases removed from V and 1 base from J, the gap between germline ends came to 6 bases. Germline V gene sequence: CDR1 MNHEY, CDR2 SMNVEV (reference sequence). The CDR3 loop spans 13 amino acids. In DNA form, the CDR3 reads TGTGCCAGCAGTTTCGATGCGAACACTGAAGCTTTCTTT. It translates to CASSFDANTEAFF.

The V and J genes are TRBV28 and TRBJ1-2; D possibly corresponds to TRBD1 (6 bases). The CDR3 sequence is 13 residues long. Germline CDR1 and CDR2: MDHEN and SYDVKM. V lost 3 bases, J lost 8 bases, and 13 bases lay in between. This chain's CDR3 is CASSFAGAGGYTF. In nucleotides, the CDR3 is TGTGCCAGCAGTTTTGCAGGGGCAGGGGGCTACACCTTC.

The V gene is TRBV5-1, the J gene TRBJ2-7; tentatively, D is TRBD1 or TRBD2 (6 bases each). The CDR3 spans 15 residues. The germline V and J ends were trimmed by 2 bases and 3 bases, with 15 bases remaining between them. Germline CDR1 and CDR2: SGHRS and YFSETQ. DNA of the CDR3: TGCGCCAGCAGCTTTGGCTTGGGGGGCAACTACGAGCAGTACTTC. Protein product: CASSFGLGGNYEQYF. The whole variable domain, remainder taken from reference TRBV5-1 and TRBJ2-7, is KAGVTQTPRYLIKTRGQQVTLSCSPISGHRSVSWYQQTPGQGLQFLFEYFSETQRNKGNFPGRFSGRQFSNSRSEMNVSTLELGDSALYLCASSFGLGGNYEQYFGPGTRLTVT.

The chain links TRBV9 to TRBJ2-1; TRBD2 aligns across 10 bases. The CDR3 contains 13 residues. The J segment lost 9 bases and the V segment lost 6 bases, leaving 6 bases of the junction unmatched. Germline CDR1 SGDLS, CDR2 YYNGEE. The CDR3 spells CASKLAGDGEQFF. CDR3 DNA: TGTGCCAGCAAGCTAGCGGGAGATGGTGAGCAGTTCTTC.

This clone was recorded once. This chain links TRBV9 with TRBJ2-3; 9 bases align to TRBD2. The germline gives CDR1 SGDLS, CDR2 YYNGEE. This CDR3 is built from 15 residues. Germline trimming cut 5 bases from V and 0 bases from J; bases unmatched to any gene: 4. The CDR3 DNA reads TGTGCCAGCAGTACCAGCGGGGGGAGCACAGATACGCAGTATTTT. The encoded protein is CASSTSGGSTDTQYF.

The chain carries TRBV14 and TRBJ2-2, with TRBD2 as a possible D gene (5 bases). With 0 bases removed from V and 7 bases from J, the gap between germline ends came to 12 bases. CDR3 length: 15 amino acids. Germline CDR1 and CDR2: SGHDN and FVKESK. For the CDR3, the DNA is TGTGCCAGCAGCCAAGATTTAACCGGGATCGGGGAGCTGTTTTTT. This codes for CASSQDLTGIGELFF.

The chain employs TRBV11-2 and TRBJ1-6; TRBD1 agrees at 8 bases. J was trimmed by 9 bases and V by 5 bases; bases with no gene match: 6. Germline CDR1 SGHAT, CDR2 FQNNGV. The CDR3 contains 14 residues. As DNA, the CDR3 is TGTGCCAGCAGCCGGACAGGGATCGGTTCACCCCTCCACTTT. Encoded protein: CASSRTGIGSPLHF.

The rearrangement links TRBV2 to TRBJ2-2, with D possibly called TRBD1 or TRBD2 (5 bases each). CDR3 length: 16 amino acids. V was pared by 4 bases and J by 4 bases, with 16 bases between. The germline V gene encodes CDR1 SNHLY and CDR2 FYNNEI. The CDR3 loop is CASSGFGASPTGELFF. The CDR3 nucleotides read TGTGCCAGCAGTGGCTTTGGGGCTAGCCCCACCGGGGAGCTGTTTTTT.

This clone was found a few times. This chain joins TRBV30 and TRBJ1-1; D is undetermined. Trimming removed 2 bases from V and 2 bases from J, with 9 bases in between. The CDR3 is 13 amino acids. Germline-derived CDR1 and CDR2 are GTSNPN and SVGIG (reference sequence). The CDR3 sequence: CAWSKVGNTEAFF. The CDR3 nucleotides are TGTGCCTGGAGTAAGGTGGGAAACACTGAAGCTTTCTTT.

This clone was seen only once. The chain employs TRBV28 and TRBJ2-7; possible D gene TRBD2, 6 bases. Between the trimmed V and J ends, which lost 7 bases and 2 bases, there was a span of 15 bases. Germline V CDR1 and CDR2: MDHEN, SYDVKM. This CDR3 spans 14 amino acids. DNA of the CDR3: TGTGCCAGCAAGAGACTAGATCCTGCCTACGAGCAGTACTTC. The encoded protein is CASKRLDPAYEQYF.

The V gene is TRBV14, the J gene TRBJ1-1, with D perhaps matching TRBD1 (6 bases). V lost 0 bases and J 9 bases, leaving 11 bases between the germline ends. Germline V gives CDR1 SGHDN, CDR2 FVKESK. The CDR3 runs to 13 residues. The CDR3 nucleotides are TGTGCCAGCAGCCAAGACTACAGGGCCCAAGCTTTCTTT. Its protein product is CASSQDYRAQAFF.

This chain connects TRBV27 to TRBJ2-3; 8 bases line up with TRBD1. V shed 6 bases and J 0 bases; nucleotides not matched to a gene: 11. The CDR3 has 17 residues. Germline V CDR1 and CDR2: MNHEY, SMNVEV (reference sequence). CDR3 loop: CASSSTGTGVSTDTQYF. CDR3 nucleotide sequence: TGTGCCAGCAGCTCGACCGGGACAGGAGTTAGCACAGATACGCAGTATTTT.

This chain joins TRBV7-2 and TRBJ1-3; D gene ambiguous. The CDR3 runs to 13 residues. V lost 5 bases and J 3 bases, leaving 8 bases between the germline ends. Germline V gives CDR1 SGHTA, CDR2 FQGNSA. CDR3 region: CASSLLYGNTIYF. The CDR3 bases are TGTGCCAGCAGCCTCCTATATGGAAACACCATATATTTT.

This clone has a handful of counts. The chain is built from TRBV19 and TRBJ2-1; 13 bases match TRBD2. Germline V CDR1 and CDR2: LNHDA, SQIVND (reference sequence). The CDR3 spans 15 residues. Germline trimming cut 8 bases from V and 7 bases from J; bases unmatched to any gene: 8. CDR3 amino acids: CASRILAGGRNEQFF. Written as DNA, the CDR3 is TGTGCCAGTCGGATACTAGCGGGAGGGAGGAATGAGCAGTTCTTC. Full variable domain (outside the CDR3, taken from reference TRBV19 and TRBJ2-1): DGGITQSPKYLFRKEGQNVTLSCEQNLNHDAMYWYRQDPGQGLRLIYYSQIVNDFQKGDIAEGYSVSREKKESFPLTVTSAQKNPTAFYLCASRILAGGRNEQFFGPGTRLTVL.

The chain carries TRBV6-1 and TRBJ2-2, with D hard to call. This CDR3 spans 15 amino acids. V was shortened by 2 bases and J by 4 bases, with 11 bases between the two germline ends. CDR1 is MNHNS, CDR2 SASEGT, per germline. CDR3 residues: CASSEIGIFTGELFF. The CDR3 DNA reads as TGTGCCAGCAGTGAAATAGGGATTTTCACCGGGGAGCTGTTTTTT.

The J gene is TRBJ2-3, the V gene TRBV21-1; TRBD2 reflects the table's D call only, with no check against the DNA. TRBV21-1 is designated a pseudogene. The CDR3 covers 16 residues. Here the CDR3 reads CASSRRGGTSDIPQYF. Written as DNA, the CDR3 is TGTGCCAGCAGCCGGCGAGGAGGGACTAGCGACATTCCGCAGTATTTT.

The J gene is TRBJ2-7, the V gene TRBV11-2; the D gene is possibly TRBD1 (5 bases). The CDR3 spans 13 residues. Germline V gives CDR1 SGHAT, CDR2 FQNNGV. The V end was cut by 5 bases, the J end by 2 bases, with 10 bases between. The CDR3 region is CASSTRTTYEQYF. CDR3 nucleotide sequence: TGTGCCAGCAGCACCCGGACAACCTACGAGCAGTACTTC. Full variable domain (missing parts from reference TRBV11-2 and TRBJ2-7): EAGVAQSPRYKIIEKRQSVAFWCNPISGHATLYWYQQILGQGPKLLIQFQNNGVVDDSQLPKDRFSAERLKGVDSTLKIQPAKLEDSAVYLCASSTRTTYEQYFGPGTRLTVT.

In this sample, this clone turned up many times. The rearrangement joins TRBV5-4 to TRBJ2-5, with 7 bases aligning to TRBD2. V was clipped by 3 bases and J by 4 bases; unmatched bases: 3. CDR1 is SGHNT, CDR2 YYREEE, per germline (reference sequence). The CDR3 is 13 amino acids. The CDR3 is CASSSWTRETQYF. DNA for the CDR3: TGTGCCAGCAGCTCCTGGACTAGAGAGACCCAGTACTTC.

The V call is TRBV5-1, the J call TRBJ2-1, with a weak D call TRBD2 (5 bases). Per the germline V gene, CDR1 is SGHRS and CDR2 is YFSETQ. The CDR3 is 14 residues long. The V and J ends lost 4 bases and 5 bases respectively, with 13 bases between them. CDR3 coding DNA: TGCGCCAGCAGCCTGAGGGCTTCTAACAATGAGCAGTTCTTC. This encodes CASSLRASNNEQFF.

V is TRBV28 and J is TRBJ1-1, with TRBD1 matching over 12 bases. Germline CDR1 reads MDHEN; CDR2 reads SYDVKM. V lost 8 bases, J lost 2 bases, and 6 bases stayed unmatched. The CDR3 covers 15 residues. The DNA of the CDR3 is TGTGCCAGCGGGTCCGGGACAGGGGGCAACACTGAAGCTTTCTTT. Encoded protein: CASGSGTGGNTEAFF.

The chain couples TRBV7-2 to TRBJ1-2; TRBD1 is a possible D gene (5 bases). Germline V gene lookup returns CDR1 SGHTA and CDR2 FQGNSA. This CDR3 is built from 16 residues. V lost 4 bases, J lost 0 bases, and 15 bases lay in between. CDR3 coding DNA: TGTGCCAGCAGCTACTTAGGGACGGCGACTAACTATGGCTACACCTTC. Protein sequence: CASSYLGTATNYGYTF.

The chain uses TRBV27 and TRBJ1-5, with 7 bases matching TRBD1. J lost 11 bases, V lost 3 bases, and 7 bases had no gene match. This CDR3 contains 13 residues. Germline CDR1 reads MNHEY; CDR2 reads SMNVEV (reference sequence). CDR3 nucleotide sequence: TGTGCCAGCAGTTTCTTAGCGGGGACAGCCCAGCATTTT. Its translation is CASSFLAGTAQHF.

The CDR3 bases are TGTGCCAGCAGCGTAGGGCGGGCCACAGATACGCAGTATTTT. This encodes CASSVGRATDTQYF. The V and J genes are TRBV9 and TRBJ2-3, with D perhaps matching TRBD2 (5 bases). Trimming cost V 0 bases and J 2 bases, with 7 bases left between them. Germline V gene data show CDR1 as SGDLS and CDR2 as YYNGEE. The CDR3 has 14 amino acids. Full variable domain (outside the CDR3, taken from reference TRBV9 and TRBJ2-3): DSGVTQTPKHLITATGQRVTLRCSPRSGDLSVYWYQQSLDQGLQFLIQYYNGEERAKGNILERFSAQQFPDLHSELNLSSLELGDSALYFCASSVGRATDTQYFGPGTRLTVL.

The chain recombines TRBV7-9 with TRBJ2-3; D unresolved. Trimming removed 2 bases at V and 0 bases at J, with 9 bases between. The CDR3 has 15 amino acids. Germline V CDR1 and CDR2: SEHNR, FQNEAQ (reference sequence). The CDR3 DNA reads TGTGCCAGCAGCTTAAGGGCATCTAGCACAGATACGCAGTATTTT. It yields the protein CASSLRASSTDTQYF. Together with reference TRBV7-9 and TRBJ2-3, the CDR3 gives the full variable domain: DTGVSQNPRHKITKRGQNVTFRCDPISEHNRLYWYRQTLGQGPEFLTYFQNEAQLEKSRLLSDRFSAERPKGSFSTLEIQRTEQGDSAMYLCASSLRASSTDTQYFGPGTRLTVL.

The rearrangement links TRBV5-1 to TRBJ2-2; 7 bases line up with TRBD2. This CDR3 spans 17 amino acids. Per germline, CDR1 SGHRS and CDR2 YFSETQ. V shed 2 bases and J 1 base; nucleotides not matched to a gene: 8. The CDR3 loop reads CASSFIGTNLNTGELFF. The CDR3 region has the DNA TGCGCCAGCAGCTTTATCGGGACTAACTTGAACACCGGGGAGCTGTTTTTT.

The chain carries TRBV5-6 and TRBJ1-5; 8 bases align to TRBD1. CDR3 length equals 15 residues. The trim removed 4 bases at V and 0 bases at J, leaving 3 bases unmatched. Germline CDR1 is SGHDT and CDR2 is YYEEEE. The CDR3 sequence is CASSADRVSNQPQHF. In DNA, the CDR3 is TGTGCCAGCAGCGCGGACAGGGTTAGCAATCAGCCCCAGCATTTT.

This clone has a single count. The chain joins TRBV19 to TRBJ2-1; D is perhaps TRBD1 or TRBD2 (5 bases each). This CDR3 region has 15 residues. The V gene lost 5 bases and the J gene lost 4 bases, with 15 bases spanning the gap. Per germline, CDR1 LNHDA and CDR2 SQIVND (reference sequence). The CDR3 here is CASSPPGTFYNEQFF. The CDR3 region has the DNA TGTGCCAGTAGTCCACCTGGGACGTTTTACAATGAGCAGTTCTTC. Together with reference TRBV19 and TRBJ2-1, the CDR3 gives the full variable domain: DGGITQSPKYLFRKEGQNVTLSCEQNLNHDAMYWYRQDPGQGLRLIYYSQIVNDFQKGDIAEGYSVSREKKESFPLTVTSAQKNPTAFYLCASSPPGTFYNEQFFGPGTRLTVL.

The chain links TRBV9 to TRBJ2-7, with TRBD2 matching over 8 bases. V trimming: 4 bases; J trimming: 4 bases; junction bases outside the gene matches: 10. Germline CDR1 reads SGDLS; CDR2 reads YYNGEE. CDR3 length: 15 amino acids. CDR3 nucleotide sequence: TGTGCCAGCAGCCGAGAGGGCGGGGGGCCGTACGAGCAGTACTTC. Translated: CASSREGGGPYEQYF.

V is TRBV11-2 and J is TRBJ2-1; 12 nucleotides align to TRBD2. The CDR3 is 16 amino acids. The germline V gene has CDR1 SGHAT and CDR2 FQNNGV. V lost 5 bases, J lost 4 bases, and 6 bases stayed unmatched. The CDR3 here is CASSPPGLAGYNEQFF. The CDR3 bases are TGTGCCAGCAGCCCACCCGGACTAGCGGGATACAATGAGCAGTTCTTC.

The rearrangement uses TRBV15 and TRBJ2-7, with a possible D match to TRBD2 (5 bases). Germline assignment: CDR1 LNHNV and CDR2 YYDKDF (reference sequence). The CDR3 is 14 amino acids. Trimming shortened V by 0 bases and J by 3 bases, and 9 bases separated the two germline ends. The CDR3: CATSRDLADYEQYF. CDR3 nucleotides: TGTGCCACCAGCAGAGATCTAGCAGACTACGAGCAGTACTTC. The complete variable domain, with remaining parts taken from reference TRBV15 and TRBJ2-7, reads DAMVIQNPRYQVTQFGKPVTLSCSQTLNHNVMYWYQQKSSQAPKLLFHYYDKDFNNEADTPDNFQSRRPNTSFCFLDIRSPGLGDTAMYLCATSRDLADYEQYFGPGTRLTVT.